Following are 32 T cell receptor beta chains from one sample sequenced in a study of PD-L1 blockade in urothelial cancer. Time point indicated: peripheral blood 6 weeks after treatment start. Assay: immunoSEQ multiplex PCR; the TCRdb copy retains only in-frame clones and omits some. The sample consists of around 66,000 clones, 88% of them appearing once. Sequenced material: PBMCs, taken around atezolizumab (anti-PD-L1) treatment. These receptors were obtained from a man aged 55 to 70 with urothelial cancer.

The chain joins TRBV6-5 to TRBJ2-3, with D unresolved. Germline lookup yields CDR1 MNHEY and CDR2 SVGAGI. The CDR3 loop spans 15 amino acids. The ends were cut back, 6 bases at V and 4 bases at J, with 17 bases in the middle. The CDR3 sequence is CASSSDNLGPDTQYF. In DNA form, the CDR3 reads TGTGCCAGCAGCTCCGACAACCTTGGGCCAGATACGCAGTATTTT.

This clone was seen just once. V usage is TRBV2 and J usage is TRBJ2-1; the match to TRBD2 covers 7 bases. CDR1 is SNHLY, CDR2 FYNNEI, per germline. The CDR3 is 16 amino acids. The V and J ends lost 7 bases and 1 base, in that order; junction bases with no gene match: 10. The CDR3 loop is CASIQARGVSYNEQFF. CDR3 sequence (DNA): TGTGCCAGCATACAGGCCCGGGGGGTATCCTACAATGAGCAGTTCTTC.

The chain is built from TRBV10-3 and TRBJ1-6; D might be TRBD1 (5 bases). CDR3 size: 15 residues. Germline V gene lookup returns CDR1 ENHRY and CDR2 SYGVKD. V was pared by 2 bases and J by 8 bases, with 13 bases between. The CDR3, as DNA: TGTGCCATCAGTGAGCAGGGTCGCATGGATTCACCCCTCCACTTT. Protein product: CAISEQGRMDSPLHF.

The V call is TRBV6-1, the J call TRBJ2-7; 8 bases are shared with TRBD1. Germline lookup yields CDR1 MNHNS and CDR2 SASEGT. The CDR3 runs 13 residues. J lost 3 bases, V lost 6 bases, and 4 bases had no gene match. The CDR3 DNA reads TGTGCCAGCAGAACAGGGGGAAACTACGAGCAGTACTTC. It codes for CASRTGGNYEQYF.

The V and J genes are TRBV15 and TRBJ2-7, with a tentative D call TRBD2 (7 bases). Germline V lookup: CDR1 LNHNV, CDR2 YYDKDF (reference sequence). CDR3 length: 16 residues. V lost 4 bases, J lost 5 bases, and 21 bases lay in between. CDR3 sequence: CATSKTHEGGKNEQYF. DNA of the CDR3: TGTGCCACCAGCAAGACTCACGAGGGGGGGAAGAACGAGCAGTACTTC.

The J gene is TRBJ1-1, the V gene TRBV30; the D gene is possibly TRBD1 (6 bases). This CDR3 comprises 14 residues. Trimming shortened V by 0 bases and J by 1 base, and 9 bases separated the two germline ends. The V gene's germline CDR1 is GTSNPN and CDR2 SVGIG (reference sequence). The CDR3 here is CAWSVGGGNTEAFF. DNA for the CDR3: TGTGCCTGGAGTGTAGGGGGGGGGAACACTGAAGCTTTCTTT. Looking up the rest from reference TRBV30 and TRBJ1-1 gives the full variable domain: SQTIHQWPATLVQPVGSPLSLECTVEGTSNPNLYWYRQAAGRGLQLLFYSVGIGQISSEVPQNLSASRPQDRQFILSSKKLLLSDSGFYLCAWSVGGGNTEAFFGQGTRLTVV.

Here the CDR3 reads CASSVEAGTSGRATHEQFF. The CDR3 DNA reads TGTGCCAGCAGCGTAGAGGCTGGGACTAGCGGGAGGGCCACCCATGAGCAGTTCTTC. J is TRBJ2-1 and V is TRBV9; 16 bases align to TRBD2. The J segment lost 8 bases and the V segment lost 0 bases, leaving 11 bases of the junction unmatched. The length of the CDR3 is 19 residues. Germline CDR1 is SGDLS and CDR2 is YYNGEE.

The rearrangement uses TRBV9 and TRBJ1-2; the D is unclear. Trimming removed 6 bases at V and 6 bases at J, with 15 bases between. The CDR3 spans 13 residues. From germline, CDR1 is SGDLS and CDR2 YYNGEE. The CDR3: CASKTIVLDGYTF. The CDR3 bases are TGTGCCAGCAAAACGATAGTTTTGGATGGCTACACCTTC.

The chain recombines TRBV5-4 with TRBJ2-7, with D possibly matching TRBD2 (6 bases). Trimming stripped 3 bases from V and 1 base from J, with 14 bases between. Germline V gene sequence: CDR1 SGHNT, CDR2 YYREEE (reference sequence). This CDR3 comprises 15 residues. Here the CDR3 reads CASSSQASASYEQYF. CDR3 DNA: TGTGCCAGCAGCTCCCAGGCTAGCGCATCCTACGAGCAGTACTTC. The full variable domain, with the rest looked up from reference TRBV5-4 and TRBJ2-7, is ETGVTQSPTHLIKTRGQQVTLRCSSQSGHNTVSWYQQALGQGPQFIFQYYREEENGRGNFPPRFSGLQFPNYSSELNVNALELDDSALYLCASSSQASASYEQYFGPGTRLTVT.

The gene calls are TRBV18 and TRBJ1-5, with 7 nucleotides matching TRBD1. This CDR3 has 16 residues. J lost 4 bases, V lost 3 bases, and 9 bases had no gene match. Germline CDR1 is KGHSH and CDR2 is LQKENI. CDR3 in DNA: TGTGCCAGCTCACCCCGCGACAGGGCGGGTAATCAGCCCCAGCATTTT. This codes for CASSPRDRAGNQPQHF.

CDR3 residues: CASSEPGQGAVGYTF. As DNA, the CDR3 is TGTGCCAGCAGCGAGCCGGGACAGGGGGCTGTTGGCTACACCTTC. The chain combines TRBV5-6 with TRBJ1-2, with TRBD1 matching 12 bases. Germline CDR1 is SGHDT and CDR2 is YYEEEE. V lost 4 bases to trimming and J lost 7 bases; unmatched junction nucleotides: 8. This CDR3 has 15 amino acids.

The V and J genes are TRBV5-6 and TRBJ2-6, with D hard to call. Germline CDR1 SGHDT, CDR2 YYEEEE. The ends were cut back, 0 bases at V and 0 bases at J, with 10 bases in the middle. The CDR3 extends over 17 amino acids. For the CDR3, the DNA is TGTGCCAGCAGCTTGGTGCAGGCTTTCTCTGGGGCCAACGTCCTGACTTTC. Residues: CASSLVQAFSGANVLTF.

The V and J genes are TRBV5-1 and TRBJ2-2, with TRBD1 matching over 8 bases. Germline V gene data show CDR1 as SGHRS and CDR2 as YFSETQ. Losses at the gene ends were 4 bases for V and 1 base for J; bases not matched to a gene: 6. CDR3 length equals 16 residues. CDR3 bases: TGCGCCAGCAGCCTAAGGACAGGGATGAACACCGGGGAGCTGTTTTTT. Its translation: CASSLRTGMNTGELFF.

The chain employs TRBV6-9 and TRBJ2-3; D is unresolved. The V and J ends lost 11 bases and 6 bases respectively, with 15 bases between them. The germline V gene has CDR1 MNHGY and CDR2 SVAAGI. This CDR3 is 12 amino acids long. For the CDR3, the DNA is TGTGCCGCCACTCCGCGACTGGATACGCAGTATTTT. This codes for CAATPRLDTQYF.

V usage is TRBV30 and J usage is TRBJ1-5, with TRBD1 as a possible D gene (6 bases). V dropped 1 base and J dropped 6 bases, with 16 bases sitting between them. CDR3 size: 15 residues. Germline CDR1 reads GTSNPN; CDR2 reads SVGIG (reference sequence). The CDR3 DNA sequence: TGTGCCTGGAGTGCTCCAACAGGGTTCGGTCAGCCCCAGCATTTT. This translates into CAWSAPTGFGQPQHF.

The rearrangement uses TRBV30 and TRBJ2-1; 14 bases line up with TRBD2. Looked up from germline, CDR1 is GTSNPN and CDR2 is SVGIG (reference sequence). V was clipped by 5 bases and J by 3 bases; unmatched bases: 6. The CDR3 contains 16 residues. Here the CDR3 reads CAWEGGTSGSYNEQFF. DNA of the CDR3: TGTGCCTGGGAGGGTGGGACTAGCGGGAGCTACAATGAGCAGTTCTTC.

This clone was seen only a few times. The V call is TRBV4-1, the J call TRBJ2-7; D possibly corresponds to TRBD1 (6 bases). Germline V gene sequence: CDR1 MGHRA, CDR2 YSYEKL. This CDR3 region has 14 residues. Trimming shortened V by 2 bases and J by 6 bases, and 14 bases separated the two germline ends. CDR3 sequence: CASSQWNRVGEQYF. The CDR3 DNA reads as TGCGCCAGCAGCCAATGGAACAGGGTCGGCGAGCAGTACTTC.

This chain joins TRBV6-5 and TRBJ2-3; 11 bases fit TRBD2. V was pared by 3 bases and J by 0 bases, with 2 bases of the junction left unmatched. CDR3 length: 16 residues. The germline gives CDR1 MNHEY, CDR2 SVGAGI. DNA for the CDR3: TGTGCCAGCAGTTATAGCGGGGGGGCCAGCACAGATACGCAGTATTTT. This encodes CASSYSGGASTDTQYF.

The rearrangement links TRBV18 to TRBJ2-7; weak D call: TRBD1 (5 bases). This CDR3 has 13 residues. The germline V and J ends were trimmed by 8 bases and 6 bases, with 17 bases remaining between them. Germline CDR1 reads KGHSH; CDR2 reads LQKENI. The DNA of the CDR3 is TGTGCCAGCGGCGTCACGGCTAGGGGCGAGCAGTACTTC. Encoded protein: CASGVTARGEQYF.

The rearrangement uses TRBV30 and TRBJ1-5; TRBD1 is a possible D gene (5 bases). Trimming took 5 bases from V and 1 from J, leaving 9 bases between them. The CDR3 runs to 13 residues. The germline CDR1 and CDR2 sequences are GTSNPN and SVGIG (reference sequence). The CDR3 region is CAWGRQSNQPQHF. DNA for the CDR3: TGTGCCTGGGGTCGACAGAGCAATCAGCCCCAGCATTTT. The variable domain in full, completed from reference TRBV30 and TRBJ1-5, reads SQTIHQWPATLVQPVGSPLSLECTVEGTSNPNLYWYRQAAGRGLQLLFYSVGIGQISSEVPQNLSASRPQDRQFILSSKKLLLSDSGFYLCAWGRQSNQPQHFGDGTRLSIL.

The V call is TRBV10-3, the J call TRBJ1-1; 9 positions agree with TRBD1. Germline V lookup: CDR1 ENHRY, CDR2 SYGVKD. The CDR3 sequence is 17 residues long. The ends lost 0 bases at V and 5 bases at J; junction bases unmatched: 10. The chain's CDR3 is CAISESRGTGSPTEAFF. In DNA form, the CDR3 reads TGTGCCATCAGTGAGTCACGGGGGACAGGGTCCCCAACTGAAGCTTTCTTT.

This chain uses TRBV6-6 with TRBJ2-7; TRBD2 agrees at 9 bases. V trimming: 2 bases; J trimming: 3 bases; junction bases outside the gene matches: 5. Germline-derived CDR1 and CDR2 are MNHNY and SVGAGI (reference sequence). The CDR3 runs 15 residues. The CDR3 sequence: CASSYSLAGNYEQYF. In DNA, the CDR3 is TGTGCCAGCAGTTACAGCCTAGCGGGAAACTACGAGCAGTACTTC.

Comments on this clone: The sample contains more than one DNA sequence encoding this CDR3. The chain uses TRBV4-3 and TRBJ2-1; TRBD2 agrees at 9 bases. Trimming removed 1 base from V and 3 bases from J; junction bases left unmatched: 4. The CDR3 has 16 amino acids. CDR1 and CDR2 (germline): LGHNA, YSLEER. DNA of the CDR3: TGCGCCAGCAGCCAAGTAGCGGGAGTGGGCTACAATGAGCAGTTCTTC. Translated: CASSQVAGVGYNEQFF.

The CDR3 region is CAISDSDRHTGELFF. The CDR3 DNA is TGTGCCATCAGTGATTCGGACAGGCACACCGGGGAGCTGTTTTTT. The J gene is TRBJ2-2, the V gene TRBV10-3; 7 nucleotides line up with TRBD1. Germline V gene lookup returns CDR1 ENHRY and CDR2 SYGVKD. CDR3 length equals 15 residues. The V gene end was trimmed by 3 bases and the J gene end by 3 bases; junction bases not matched to a gene: 4.

The chain recombines TRBV19 with TRBJ1-5; 10 nucleotides line up with TRBD1. CDR1 and CDR2 from the germline V gene are LNHDA and SQIVND (reference sequence). The junction had 11 bases not matched to a gene; V was cut back by 5 bases and J by 1 base. The CDR3 totals 18 residues. CDR3 residues: CASSRTGGKYPSNQPQHF. The CDR3 DNA follows: TGTGCCAGTAGTCGGACAGGGGGAAAATATCCGAGCAATCAGCCCCAGCATTTT.

This clone was seen a single time. The chain combines TRBV5-1 with TRBJ2-5; TRBD1 matches 7 bases. With V trimmed by 0 bases and J by 2 bases, 4 bases remained unmatched. The length of the CDR3 is 15 residues. Germline CDR1 SGHRS, CDR2 YFSETQ. This CDR3 is CASSLVATGQETQYF. The CDR3 nucleotides are TGCGCCAGCAGCTTGGTAGCGACAGGGCAAGAGACCCAGTACTTC.

The count of this clone is one. The chain combines TRBV19 with TRBJ1-2; D unresolved. Looked up from germline, CDR1 is LNHDA and CDR2 is SQIVND (reference sequence). V was cut by 4 bases and J by 4 bases, with 10 bases left in between. The CDR3 consists of 13 residues. The DNA for the CDR3 is TGTGCCAGTAGTACCACGGGAGTCTATGGCTACACCTTC. Translation gives CASSTTGVYGYTF.

The V gene is TRBV7-2, the J gene TRBJ1-4; D is unclear. The ends were cut back, 5 bases at V and 6 bases at J, with 16 bases in the middle. The CDR3 sequence is 15 residues long. Per the germline V gene, CDR1 is SGHTA and CDR2 is FQGNSA. This CDR3 is CASSPLAQTYEKLFF. CDR3 nucleotides: TGTGCCAGCAGCCCTCTAGCACAGACTTATGAAAAACTGTTTTTT.

The genes are TRBV7-9 and TRBJ1-1; unclear D gene. The CDR3 loop spans 14 amino acids. Germline CDR1 is SEHNR and CDR2 is FQNEAQ (reference sequence). The V and J ends lost 5 bases and 0 bases respectively, with 10 bases between them. The CDR3 is CASSPHGVNTEAFF. The CDR3 nucleotides read TGTGCCAGCAGCCCCCACGGGGTGAACACTGAAGCTTTCTTT. The entire variable domain, with the rest obtained from reference TRBV7-9 and TRBJ1-1, is as follows: DTGVSQNPRHKITKRGQNVTFRCDPISEHNRLYWYRQTLGQGPEFLTYFQNEAQLEKSRLLSDRFSAERPKGSFSTLEIQRTEQGDSAMYLCASSPHGVNTEAFFGQGTRLTVV.

The rearrangement joins TRBV7-3 to TRBJ2-1, with TRBD2 identical over 13 bases. V gave up 5 bases and J gave up 7 bases; unmatched junction bases: 11. Germline-derived CDR1 and CDR2 are SGHTA and FQGTGA. The CDR3 is made up of 17 amino acids. The CDR3 loop is CASSKEGGTSGTNEQFF. The CDR3, as DNA: TGTGCCAGCAGCAAGGAGGGGGGGACTAGCGGGACGAATGAGCAGTTCTTC.

This rearrangement joins TRBV14 to TRBJ2-7; 8 positions match TRBD1. Germline loops: CDR1 SGHDN, CDR2 FVKESK. The J segment lost 0 bases and the V segment lost 2 bases, leaving 3 bases of the junction unmatched. The CDR3 spans 15 residues. The CDR3 spells CASSQRQGNSYEQYF. DNA for the CDR3: TGTGCCAGCAGCCAAAGACAGGGGAACTCCTACGAGCAGTACTTC. Full variable domain (missing parts from reference TRBV14 and TRBJ2-7): EAGVTQFPSHSVIEKGQTVTLRCDPISGHDNLYWYRRVMGKEIKFLLHFVKESKQDESGMPNNRFLAERTGGTYSTLKVQPAELEDSGVYFCASSQRQGNSYEQYFGPGTRLTVT.

The chain carries TRBV11-3 and TRBJ2-5; 15 bases agree with TRBD2. J lost 9 bases, V lost 0 bases, and 5 bases had no gene match. Germline V lookup: CDR1 SGHNT, CDR2 YENEEA. This CDR3 region has 16 residues. The CDR3 DNA sequence: TGTGCCAGCAGCTTAGAAGGACTAGCGGGGGGGATGTCCCAGTACTTC. Its translation is CASSLEGLAGGMSQYF.